This entry is about one T cell receptor (beta chain). This sample was taken from a study of technical replicates of blood from a few donors. TCRdb's copy holds only in-frame clones and misses some; the assay was immunoSEQ multiplex PCR. The table has tens of thousands of clones, over 75% seen once. This CDR3 spans 13 amino acids. Trimming stripped 4 bases from V and 6 bases from J, with 16 bases between. Germline CDR1 is SQVTM and CDR2 is ANQGSEA. Sequencing was performed on T cells isolated from PBMCs. The gene calls are TRBV29-1 and TRBJ2-7; maybe TRBD2 (5 bases). The clonotype comes from a human donor in good health. The CDR3 loop reads CSVGYWGEGEQYF. The CDR3 region has the DNA TGCAGCGTTGGTTATTGGGGAGAAGGCGAGCAGTACTTC.